These 29 T cell receptor beta chains share one sample of origin, sequenced in a study of blood T cell repertoires in COVID-19 (dated by TCRdb to between 2020 and 2021). Library preparation used the immunoSEQ multiplex PCR assay. Imported from immuneACCESS, the table was reduced by TCRdb to in-frame sequences with V and J called. These copies leave out some clones; in studies compared against another copy, an unresolved V gene accounts for under half, and the cause of the remainder is not known. This sample holds hundreds of thousands of clones; approximately 90% were observed only once. The ten largest make up 8% to 10% of the sample. The sequencing sample was made of PBMCs or T cells enriched from blood (not recorded which). These receptors all stem from a woman aged 35 to 49 who had recovered from COVID-19.

The J gene is TRBJ1-4, the V gene TRBV4-1; possibly TRBD1 for D (6 bases). The CDR3 is 16 residues long. Germline assignment: CDR1 MGHRA and CDR2 YSYEKL. Deletions cut 0 bases from V and 6 bases from J, with 14 bases between. CDR3 DNA: TGCGCCAGCAGCCAAGAAAACGCAGGGGTTGATGAAAAACTGTTTTTT. Protein: CASSQENAGVDEKLFF.

The V gene is TRBV6-5, the J gene TRBJ2-7; D possibly corresponds to TRBD2 (7 bases). This CDR3 region has 12 residues. Trimming removed 10 bases at V and 9 bases at J, with 19 bases between. Germline lookup yields CDR1 MNHEY and CDR2 SVGAGI. CDR3: CAIGGGVPGQYF. The CDR3 DNA reads TGTGCCATCGGAGGGGGGGTCCCGGGGCAGTACTTC.

The CDR3 protein is CASSIELDYYEQYF. CDR3 sequence (DNA): TGTGCCAGTAGTATAGAGCTAGATTACTACGAGCAGTACTTC. The chain links TRBV19 to TRBJ2-7; D is unresolved. Looked up from germline, CDR1 is LNHDA and CDR2 is SQIVND (reference sequence). V dropped 0 bases and J dropped 3 bases, with 9 bases sitting between them. The CDR3 runs to 14 residues. Looking up the rest from reference TRBV19 and TRBJ2-7 gives the full variable domain: DGGITQSPKYLFRKEGQNVTLSCEQNLNHDAMYWYRQDPGQGLRLIYYSQIVNDFQKGDIAEGYSVSREKKESFPLTVTSAQKNPTAFYLCASSIELDYYEQYFGPGTRLTVT.

The rearrangement links TRBV30 to TRBJ1-5; tentatively, D is TRBD1 (5 bases). Trimming cost V 0 bases and J 6 bases, with 21 bases left between them. The CDR3 extends over 17 amino acids. Per the germline V gene, CDR1 is GTSNPN and CDR2 is SVGIG (reference sequence). As DNA, the CDR3 is TGTGCCTGGAGTGTCGGGTGGGGCTCCCGAGATCGTCAGCCCCAGCATTTT. It is translated as CAWSVGWGSRDRQPQHF. Based on the CDR3 plus reference TRBV30 and TRBJ1-5, the full variable domain is SQTIHQWPATLVQPVGSPLSLECTVEGTSNPNLYWYRQAAGRGLQLLFYSVGIGQISSEVPQNLSASRPQDRQFILSSKKLLLSDSGFYLCAWSVGWGSRDRQPQHFGDGTRLSIL.

The chain joins TRBV30 to TRBJ2-3, with TRBD2 identical over 15 bases. The V gene end was trimmed by 5 bases and the J gene end by 6 bases; junction bases not matched to a gene: 0. The CDR3 totals 13 residues. Per germline, CDR1 GTSNPN and CDR2 SVGIG (reference sequence). In DNA form, the CDR3 reads TGTGCCTGGGGACTAGCGGGAGGGGATACGCAGTATTTT. Its translation: CAWGLAGGDTQYF.

Here the CDR3 DNA reads TGTGCCAGCAGCCCTTTCCAGGGTGCCTACGAGCAGTACTTC. Translation: CASSPFQGAYEQYF. The rearrangement joins TRBV7-2 to TRBJ2-7; weak D call: TRBD1 (5 bases). The CDR3 has 14 amino acids. Per germline, CDR1 SGHTA and CDR2 FQGNSA. The V end was cut by 5 bases, the J end by 2 bases, with 13 bases between.

This chain joins TRBV7-2 and TRBJ1-1; possibly TRBD1 for D (5 bases). V lost 6 bases and J lost 4, with 12 bases in between. Germline V gene lookup returns CDR1 SGHTA and CDR2 FQGNSA. The CDR3 extends over 13 amino acids. The CDR3 sequence: CASRFGHPTEAFF. The CDR3 nucleotides are TGTGCCAGCAGATTCGGACACCCCACTGAAGCTTTCTTT.

CDR3 DNA sequence: TGTGCCAGCAGCTTAGCAATAGCGGGAGTTGACGAGCAGTACTTC. Translating gives CASSLAIAGVDEQYF. The chain is built from TRBV7-9 and TRBJ2-7; 9 bases align to TRBD2. The length of the CDR3 is 15 residues. Looked up from germline, CDR1 is SEHNR and CDR2 is FQNEAQ (reference sequence). Unmatched junction bases numbered 5, after V lost 0 bases and J lost 5 bases.

This clone was observed a few times. V gene TRBV6-5 combines with J gene TRBJ1-5; TRBD1 matches 8 bases. CDR3 length: 15 amino acids. Germline V lookup: CDR1 MNHEY, CDR2 SVGAGI. Unmatched junction bases numbered 15, after V lost 10 bases and J lost 7 bases. The CDR3 nucleotides are TGTGCCACCAGCTTAGACGGACAGGGTGGGCAGCCCCAGCATTTT. It is translated as CATSLDGQGGQPQHF.

This clone was seen more than once but under ten times. The identical CDR3 is also encoded by other nucleotide sequences in the sample. J is TRBJ1-5 and V is TRBV2; 9 bases match TRBD1. V lost 5 bases to trimming and J lost 4 bases; unmatched junction nucleotides: 6. In germline, CDR1 is SNHLY, CDR2 FYNNEI. The CDR3 is 15 residues long. CDR3 nucleotide sequence: TGTGCCAGCAGTCCGGACAGGGGAAAAAATCAGCCCCAGCATTTT. Amino acids: CASSPDRGKNQPQHF.

The V and J genes are TRBV7-3 and TRBJ1-2; D remains ambiguous. Looked up from germline, CDR1 is SGHTA and CDR2 is FQGTGA. The CDR3 sequence is 13 residues long. V lost 1 base and J 2 bases, leaving 5 bases between the germline ends. CDR3 bases: TGTGCCAGCAGCTTAAATCGGAACTATGGCTACACCTTC. Its protein product is CASSLNRNYGYTF.

The chain couples TRBV19 to TRBJ1-2, with TRBD1 identical over 9 bases. The CDR3 runs 14 residues. Germline CDR1 and CDR2: LNHDA and SQIVND (reference sequence). Trimming at V came to 5 bases and at J to 5 bases, leaving 6 bases not matched to a gene. CDR3: CASSSEDRGYGYTF. As DNA, the CDR3 is TGTGCCAGTAGTTCCGAGGACAGGGGTTATGGCTACACCTTC.

This clone appeared a single time. The V call is TRBV5-4, the J call TRBJ2-5; unclear D gene. Trimming pared 4 bases from V and 1 base from J, leaving 14 bases between. This CDR3 has 15 residues. Germline V gene data show CDR1 as SGHNT and CDR2 as YYREEE (reference sequence). The chain's CDR3 is CASSMAQRTQETQYF. The CDR3 DNA sequence: TGTGCCAGCAGCATGGCGCAGCGAACCCAAGAGACCCAGTACTTC.

This chain connects TRBV19 to TRBJ1-5; unclear D gene. The V gene's germline CDR1 is LNHDA and CDR2 SQIVND (reference sequence). CDR3 size: 13 residues. Deletions cut 2 bases from V and 2 bases from J, with 4 bases between. The chain's CDR3 is CASSILGNQPQHF. The CDR3 nucleotides are TGTGCCAGTAGTATACTTGGCAATCAGCCCCAGCATTTT.

The V and J genes are TRBV2 and TRBJ2-5; 7 positions match TRBD2. The CDR3 contains 15 residues. With V trimmed by 4 bases and J by 5 bases, 10 bases remained unmatched. CDR1 is SNHLY, CDR2 FYNNEI, per germline. CDR3 in amino acids: CASSGWDYVGETQYF. As DNA, the CDR3 is TGTGCCAGCAGTGGGTGGGACTACGTCGGGGAGACCCAGTACTTC.

In DNA, the CDR3 is TGCAGCGGATTGACAGGGGTCGATGAAAAACTGTTTTTT. Its protein is CSGLTGVDEKLFF. The rearrangement links TRBV29-1 to TRBJ1-4; 8 nucleotides align to TRBD1. J was trimmed by 6 bases and V by 7 bases; bases with no gene match: 7. The CDR3 length is 13 residues. CDR1 and CDR2 from the germline V gene are SQVTM and ANQGSEA.

CDR3 region: CASSPSLTRERTDTQYF. CDR3 nucleotide sequence: TGTGCCAGCAGCCCCTCTTTGACGCGGGAGCGCACAGATACGCAGTATTTT. The chain combines TRBV9 with TRBJ2-3, with 7 nucleotides matching TRBD2. Trimming cost V 4 bases and J 1 base; bases outside gene matches: 12. Germline values: CDR1 SGDLS, CDR2 YYNGEE. The CDR3 has 17 residues.

V is TRBV11-2 and J is TRBJ1-5, with no clear D. CDR3 size: 14 residues. Trimming removed 6 bases from V and 6 bases from J, with 15 bases in between. Germline values: CDR1 SGHAT, CDR2 FQNNGV. Written as DNA, the CDR3 is TGTGCCAGCAGGCCCGTTGGAGACGGTCAGCCCCAGCATTTT. Translated, it gives CASRPVGDGQPQHF. The full variable domain, in which reference TRBV11-2 and TRBJ1-5 provide the parts outside the CDR3, is EAGVAQSPRYKIIEKRQSVAFWCNPISGHATLYWYQQILGQGPKLLIQFQNNGVVDDSQLPKDRFSAERLKGVDSTLKIQPAKLEDSAVYLCASRPVGDGQPQHFGDGTRLSIL.

V and J are TRBV7-9 and TRBJ1-2; D is unresolved. From germline, CDR1 is SEHNR and CDR2 FQNEAQ (reference sequence). The V and J ends lost 2 bases and 1 base respectively, with 8 bases between them. The CDR3 has 14 residues. The CDR3 bases are TGTGCCAGCAGCTTATCCGGAGTTAACTATGGCTACACCTTC. This codes for CASSLSGVNYGYTF. The complete variable domain, with remaining parts taken from reference TRBV7-9 and TRBJ1-2, reads DTGVSQNPRHKITKRGQNVTFRCDPISEHNRLYWYRQTLGQGPEFLTYFQNEAQLEKSRLLSDRFSAERPKGSFSTLEIQRTEQGDSAMYLCASSLSGVNYGYTFGSGTRLTVV.

The rearrangement joins TRBV5-1 to TRBJ2-1; 7 bases map to TRBD2. This CDR3 region has 15 residues. CDR1 and CDR2 from the germline V gene are SGHRS and YFSETQ. The trim removed 5 bases at V and 1 base at J, leaving 6 bases unmatched. The CDR3 nucleotides are TGCGCCAGCAGTTCGAGCGGGACTTCCTACAATGAGCAGTTCTTC. This gives the protein CASSSSGTSYNEQFF.

V gene TRBV23-1 combines with J gene TRBJ2-7, with TRBD1 matching 7 bases. TRBV23-1 is flagged as an ORF with uncertain function. The CDR3 has 15 amino acids. After removal of 2 bases from V and 3 bases from J, the junction contained 7 bases not matched to a gene. CDR3 amino acids: CASSQTTGEYYEQYF. CDR3 bases: TGCGCCAGCAGTCAAACCACAGGGGAGTACTACGAGCAGTACTTC.

In its sample, this clone was seen a few times. CDR3 coding DNA: TGTGCCAGCAGCAGACCCGGACAGGGGGGGTACTTC. Amino acid sequence: CASSRPGQGGYF. V gene TRBV28 combines with J gene TRBJ2-7; 10 bases map to TRBD1. The CDR3 contains 12 residues. The germline CDR1 and CDR2 sequences are MDHEN and SYDVKM. Trimming removed 6 bases from V and 12 bases from J; junction bases left unmatched: 8.

This chain connects TRBV11-3 to TRBJ2-4, with 12 bases aligning to TRBD2. Per germline, CDR1 SGHNT and CDR2 YENEEA. The CDR3 spans 19 residues. Unmatched junction bases numbered 13, after V lost 5 bases and J lost 2 bases. The CDR3 DNA reads TGTGCCAGCAGCCGAAGGACTAGCGGGATTAGAGAGTCCAAAAACATTCAGTACTTC. The encoded protein is CASSRRTSGIRESKNIQYF.

The chain is built from TRBV7-6 and TRBJ2-2; a possible D gene is TRBD2 (5 bases). Trimming took off 2 bases at V and 2 bases at J, with 12 bases between the two ends. The germline CDR1 and CDR2 sequences are SGHVS and FNYEAQ. This CDR3 has 16 residues. CDR3 coding DNA: TGTGCCAGCAGCTTAATTAACGGGGTAAACACCGGGGAGCTGTTTTTT. Translating it yields CASSLINGVNTGELFF.

The rearrangement joins TRBV28 to TRBJ1-4, with 12 bases lining up with TRBD1. Per the germline V gene, CDR1 is MDHEN and CDR2 is SYDVKM. Losses at the gene ends were 2 bases for V and 5 bases for J; bases not matched to a gene: 9. The length of the CDR3 is 18 residues. In nucleotides, the CDR3 is TGTGCCAGCAGTTTACTAACGGGACAGGGGGCAGACAATGAAAAACTGTTTTTT. It codes for CASSLLTGQGADNEKLFF.

This clone is a singleton in its sample. The CDR3 is CASRAGTGTGNEQFF. CDR3 DNA sequence: TGCGCCAGCAGAGCCGGGACAGGGACGGGCAATGAGCAGTTCTTC. The J gene is TRBJ2-1, the V gene TRBV4-3; TRBD1 agrees at 9 bases. Trimming at V came to 6 bases and at J to 6 bases, leaving 9 bases not matched to a gene. The V gene's germline CDR1 is LGHNA and CDR2 YSLEER. CDR3 length equals 15 residues.

This clone was found a few times. V and J are TRBV28 and TRBJ2-1, with D possibly being TRBD2 (7 bases). The CDR3 totals 15 residues. The germline V and J ends were trimmed by 11 bases and 8 bases, with 25 bases remaining between them. Germline lookup yields CDR1 MDHEN and CDR2 SYDVKM. The CDR3 nucleotides are TGTGCCTCTTTTTGGGGGGGGGCGATAGAGTATGAGCAGTTCTTC. This encodes CASFWGGAIEYEQFF.

V usage is TRBV18 and J usage is TRBJ2-1; TRBD2 agrees at 7 bases. V dropped 0 bases and J dropped 5; count of bases not matched to a gene: 7. Germline CDR1 and CDR2: KGHSH and LQKENI. The CDR3 has 16 amino acids. The CDR3 here is CASSPPGSGRDNEQFF. The CDR3 nucleotides are TGTGCCAGCTCACCACCGGGGTCAGGGAGGGACAATGAGCAGTTCTTC.

The V and J genes are TRBV6-5 and TRBJ1-1; a possible D gene is TRBD1 (6 bases). This CDR3 comprises 13 residues. Per the germline V gene, CDR1 is MNHEY and CDR2 is SVGAGI. V was pared by 6 bases and J by 2 bases, with 10 bases between. The CDR3 region has the DNA TGTGCCAGCAGGGTGGGGACAAACACTGAAGCTTTCTTT. Translating it yields CASRVGTNTEAFF.